This T cell receptor beta chain was sequenced in a study of Graves' ophthalmopathy and Graves' hyperthyroidism. PBMCs were isolated from a 10 ml sample of fresh peripheral blood. The germline CDR1 and CDR2 sequences are ENHRY and SYGVKD. V was clipped by 10 bases and J by 5 bases; unmatched bases: 12. The CDR3 spans 14 residues. This clonotype was seen repeatedly, ten times or more. As the template, RNA transcripts were used to amplify TCR beta CDR3 regions. RT-PCR in the first round used HTBI primers; a second-round multiplex PCR followed. TCRdb independently ran MiXCR on the multiplex PCR reads; one entry per CDR3 protein. The sample includes 500,000 to 700,000 distinct CDR3 sequences, approximately 21% of them seen just once.

The TCR was taken from a woman aged 18-29 years with stable Graves' hyperthyroidism. Some clones in this sample may be carry-over from other donors' samples. The chain recombines TRBV10-3 with TRBJ1-2, with 8 positions matching TRBD1. The source material was peripheral blood. The CDR3 nucleotides read TGTGCCACGCCTGCAGGACAGGGAATATATGGCTACACCTTC. It encodes CATPAGQGIYGYTF.